This is a list of T cell receptor beta chains from one sample in a study of OX40 agonist ivuxolimab in advanced cancers. The table came from immunoSEQ multiplex PCR; TCRdb's copy has only in-frame clones and leaves some out. The sample has around 67,000 clones; around 81% are singletons. This material consisted of CD4+ or CD8+ T cells sorted from blood, taken in a trial of the OX40 agonist ivuxolimab. The source is an adult with an advanced solid tumor such as melanoma, head and neck, liver or kidney cancer. The CDR3 runs from the conserved cysteine through the conserved F or W. Each record gives: D gene, V gene, J gene, clone size, CDR3 DNA, CDR3 protein. The D gene is left open where the match is weak. Clone size is stated in some rows and not others, as once, few, many or a class when expanded.

d_gene: NA
v_gene: TRBV14
j_gene: TRBJ2-7
abundance: NA
CDR3nt: TGTGCCAGCAGCCTCACGGGACTTACCTACGAGCAGTACTTC
CDR3aa: CASSLTGLTYEQYF

d_gene: NA
v_gene: TRBV7-7
j_gene: TRBJ2-5
abundance: few
CDR3nt: TGTGCCAGCAGCCGGACCGCAAGAGAGACCCAGTACTTC
CDR3aa: CASSRTARETQYF

d_gene: NA
v_gene: TRBV7-9
j_gene: TRBJ1-3
abundance: NA
CDR3nt: TGTGCCAGCAGCTTATATTTTTCGGCAGGAAGAAACACCATATATTTT
CDR3aa: CASSLYFSAGRNTIYF

d_gene: NA
v_gene: TRBV30
j_gene: TRBJ1-2
abundance: few
CDR3nt: TGTGCCTGGAGGCTATCGGGGGGTGTCTATGGCTACACCTTC
CDR3aa: CAWRLSGGVYGYTF

d_gene: TRBD1
v_gene: TRBV4-1
j_gene: TRBJ2-1
abundance: NA
CDR3nt: TGCGCCAGCAGCCAAGGACAGGGATTCAGCAATGAGCAGTTCTTC
CDR3aa: CASSQGQGFSNEQFF

d_gene: NA
v_gene: TRBV10-3
j_gene: TRBJ1-1
abundance: few
CDR3nt: TGTGCCATCAGTGCCAAGATTAACACTGAAGCTTTCTTT
CDR3aa: CAISAKINTEAFF

d_gene: NA
v_gene: TRBV5-5
j_gene: TRBJ1-5
abundance: NA
CDR3nt: TGTGCCAGCAGCTTGTCGCAGGGTGTCAATCAGCCCCAGCATTTT
CDR3aa: CASSLSQGVNQPQHF

d_gene: TRBD1
v_gene: TRBV5-1
j_gene: TRBJ1-1
abundance: NA
CDR3nt: TGCGCCAGCAGCGCGGGACAGGGTTGGGGCACTGAAGCTTTCTTT
CDR3aa: CASSAGQGWGTEAFF

d_gene: NA
v_gene: TRBV18
j_gene: TRBJ2-2
abundance: NA
CDR3nt: TGTGCCAGCTCACCGCCCTTTGCGGAGAACACCGGGGAGCTGTTTTTT
CDR3aa: CASSPPFAENTGELFF

d_gene: NA
v_gene: TRBV6-1
j_gene: TRBJ1-5
abundance: NA
CDR3nt: TGTGCCAGCAGTGAGTCGGGGCCACCAATAACACCCCAGCATTTT
CDR3aa: CASSESGPPITPQHF

d_gene: NA
v_gene: TRBV5-8
j_gene: TRBJ2-7
abundance: NA
CDR3nt: TGTGCCAGCAGCTTGGGGCCGCTCTCCTACGAGCAGTACTTC
CDR3aa: CASSLGPLSYEQYF

d_gene: NA
v_gene: TRBV27
j_gene: TRBJ1-6
abundance: NA
CDR3nt: TGTGCCAGCAGTGACCGGGCTAATTCACCCCTCCACTTT
CDR3aa: CASSDRANSPLHF

d_gene: TRBD2
v_gene: TRBV5-5
j_gene: TRBJ2-7
abundance: NA
CDR3nt: TGTGCCAGCAGCATAACCGGGACTAGCGGGAGAGCGGTACCCTACGAGCAGTACTTC
CDR3aa: CASSITGTSGRAVPYEQYF

d_gene: TRBD1
v_gene: TRBV2
j_gene: TRBJ1-1
abundance: NA
CDR3nt: TGTGCCAGCAGCATTAAGGGGGCGGGGAACACTGAAGCTTTCTTT
CDR3aa: CASSIKGAGNTEAFF

d_gene: NA
v_gene: TRBV4-1
j_gene: TRBJ1-2
abundance: few
CDR3nt: TGCGCCAGCAGCCAAGGGGCCAGCGTAGACTATGGCTACACCTTC
CDR3aa: CASSQGASVDYGYTF

d_gene: NA
v_gene: TRBV19
j_gene: TRBJ1-1
abundance: NA
CDR3nt: TGTGCCAGTAGTATAGTAGAGGGCACTGAAGCTTTCTTT
CDR3aa: CASSIVEGTEAFF

d_gene: NA
v_gene: TRBV4-2
j_gene: TRBJ2-1
abundance: NA
CDR3nt: TGTGCCAGCAGCCCCCAAATCGGGTCCACGGTATTGGGTGAGCAGTTCTTC
CDR3aa: CASSPQIGSTVLGEQFF

d_gene: TRBD2
v_gene: TRBV2
j_gene: TRBJ2-1
abundance: NA
CDR3nt: TGTGCCAGCAGTGAAGGTAGCGGGAGTAAGTGGACCTACAATGAGCAGTTCTTC
CDR3aa: CASSEGSGSKWTYNEQFF

d_gene: NA
v_gene: TRBV2
j_gene: TRBJ2-3
abundance: NA
CDR3nt: TGTGCCAGCAGCAACGTGGCGGGGCCCACAGATACGCAGTATTTT
CDR3aa: CASSNVAGPTDTQYF

d_gene: NA
v_gene: TRBV30
j_gene: TRBJ2-7
abundance: NA
CDR3nt: TGTGCCTGGAGTCCGGCCCCTTACGAGCAGTACTTC
CDR3aa: CAWSPAPYEQYF

d_gene: NA
v_gene: TRBV28
j_gene: TRBJ2-1
abundance: NA
CDR3nt: TGTGCCAGCAGTTTAACCTACAATGAGCAGTTCTTC
CDR3aa: CASSLTYNEQFF

d_gene: TRBD2
v_gene: TRBV28
j_gene: TRBJ2-1
abundance: once
CDR3nt: TGTGCCAGCACCCCGGGGGGCCGGGAGGGCCTGGACAATGAGCAGTTCTTC
CDR3aa: CASTPGGREGLDNEQFF

d_gene: TRBD2
v_gene: TRBV12-5
j_gene: TRBJ2-5
abundance: NA
CDR3nt: TGTGCTAGTGGTTTCGGACTAGCGGGAGGGCCTGTTATGGGTGAGACCCAGTACTTC
CDR3aa: CASGFGLAGGPVMGETQYF

d_gene: TRBD2
v_gene: TRBV30
j_gene: TRBJ2-2
abundance: NA
CDR3nt: TGTGCCTGGACCAAGACTAGCGGGAGGCTGAACACCGGGGAGCTGTTTTTT
CDR3aa: CAWTKTSGRLNTGELFF

d_gene: TRBD1
v_gene: TRBV23-1
j_gene: TRBJ1-2
abundance: once
CDR3nt: TGCGCCAGCAGTCGGGGGCAAGGGGGCCATTATGGCTACACCTTC
CDR3aa: CASSRGQGGHYGYTF

d_gene: TRBD1
v_gene: TRBV5-8
j_gene: TRBJ2-7
abundance: NA
CDR3nt: TGTGCCAGCAGCTTGGCCGGGACAGGGGTATACGAGCAGTACTTC
CDR3aa: CASSLAGTGVYEQYF

d_gene: NA
v_gene: TRBV18
j_gene: TRBJ1-5
abundance: few
CDR3nt: TGTGCCAGCTCACCTGCAGGCCCCAATTATAGCAATCAGCCCCAGCATTTT
CDR3aa: CASSPAGPNYSNQPQHF

d_gene: NA
v_gene: TRBV19
j_gene: TRBJ1-2
abundance: NA
CDR3nt: TGTGCCAGTAGTATCGAACGAGGGGACTATGGCTACACCTTC
CDR3aa: CASSIERGDYGYTF

d_gene: NA
v_gene: TRBV5-5
j_gene: TRBJ1-2
abundance: NA
CDR3nt: TGTGCCAGCAGCCTCCAAGCTAACTATGGCTACACCTTC
CDR3aa: CASSLQANYGYTF

d_gene: TRBD1
v_gene: TRBV12-5
j_gene: TRBJ1-5
abundance: medium-sized
CDR3nt: TGTGCTAGTGGAACAGGGGGAAATCAGCCCCAGCATTTT
CDR3aa: CASGTGGNQPQHF

d_gene: NA
v_gene: TRBV27
j_gene: TRBJ1-1
abundance: NA
CDR3nt: TGTGCCAGCAGTTTATTTGGAGGGTTAGAGGCTGAAGCTTTCTTT
CDR3aa: CASSLFGGLEAEAFF

d_gene: NA
v_gene: TRBV5-1
j_gene: TRBJ2-2
abundance: few
CDR3nt: TGCGCCAGCGGCAAGACGGGCACCGGGGAGCTGTTTTTT
CDR3aa: CASGKTGTGELFF

d_gene: NA
v_gene: TRBV6-6
j_gene: TRBJ1-6
abundance: NA
CDR3nt: TGTGCCAGCAGGAGGGGCAACTCCTATAATTCACCCCTCCACTTT
CDR3aa: CASRRGNSYNSPLHF

d_gene: NA
v_gene: TRBV30
j_gene: TRBJ2-2
abundance: NA
CDR3nt: TGTGCCTGGAGTGTACCCAATCTCGGGGAGCTGTTTTTT
CDR3aa: CAWSVPNLGELFF

d_gene: TRBD1
v_gene: TRBV28
j_gene: TRBJ2-2
abundance: NA
CDR3nt: TGTGCCAGCAGTCCACAGGGGGCGCGTAACACCGGGGAGCTGTTTTTT
CDR3aa: CASSPQGARNTGELFF

d_gene: NA
v_gene: TRBV5-8
j_gene: TRBJ1-1
abundance: NA
CDR3nt: TGTGCCAGCAGTCAAACAGGGTACACTGAAGCTTTCTTT
CDR3aa: CASSQTGYTEAFF

d_gene: NA
v_gene: TRBV6-5
j_gene: TRBJ2-5
abundance: NA
CDR3nt: TGTGCCAGCAGTTACATGGGGGAAGAGACCCAGTACTTC
CDR3aa: CASSYMGEETQYF

d_gene: TRBD1
v_gene: TRBV2
j_gene: TRBJ1-5
abundance: NA
CDR3nt: TGTGCCAGCAGTGTGGGACAGGACAATCAGCCCCAGCATTTT
CDR3aa: CASSVGQDNQPQHF

d_gene: NA
v_gene: TRBV9
j_gene: TRBJ2-1
abundance: NA
CDR3nt: TGTGCCAGCAGCCAGAACTCCTACAATGAGCAGTTCTTC
CDR3aa: CASSQNSYNEQFF

d_gene: NA
v_gene: TRBV5-6
j_gene: TRBJ2-5
abundance: NA
CDR3nt: TGTGCCAGCAGCTTCGCTGAGACCCAGTACTTC
CDR3aa: CASSFAETQYF

d_gene: NA
v_gene: TRBV4-3
j_gene: TRBJ2-7
abundance: NA
CDR3nt: TGCGCCAGCAGCATGGGGACGGGAACCTACGAGCAGTACTTC
CDR3aa: CASSMGTGTYEQYF

d_gene: NA
v_gene: TRBV30
j_gene: TRBJ2-1
abundance: once
CDR3nt: TGTGCCTGGGAGCGGGTCTCCTACAATGAGCAGTTCTTC
CDR3aa: CAWERVSYNEQFF

d_gene: NA
v_gene: TRBV7-2
j_gene: TRBJ2-5
abundance: few
CDR3nt: TGTGCCAGCAGCTTAGAAGGTCTTTTGTACCAAGAGACCCAGTACTTC
CDR3aa: CASSLEGLLYQETQYF